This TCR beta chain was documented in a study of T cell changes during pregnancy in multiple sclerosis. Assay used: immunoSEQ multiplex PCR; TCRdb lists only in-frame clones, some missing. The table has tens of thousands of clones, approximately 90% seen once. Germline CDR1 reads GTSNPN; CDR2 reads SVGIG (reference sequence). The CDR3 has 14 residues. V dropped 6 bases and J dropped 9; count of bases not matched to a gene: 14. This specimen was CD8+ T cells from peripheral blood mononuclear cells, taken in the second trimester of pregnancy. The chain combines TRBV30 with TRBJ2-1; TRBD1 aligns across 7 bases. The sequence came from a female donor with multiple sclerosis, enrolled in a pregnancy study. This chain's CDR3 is CACQGRDSNLEQFF. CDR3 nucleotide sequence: TGTGCCTGCCAAGGTCGGGACAGTAACCTTGAGCAGTTCTTC.